This paragraph reports one T cell receptor (beta chain). What it binds is not known. V was pared by 3 bases and J by 0 bases, with 3 bases of the junction left unmatched. CDR1 is MNHEY and CDR2 is SVGEGT in the germline V gene. The CDR3 totals 15 residues. These data belong to a study of T-cell memory formation after mild COVID-19. Regarding the study as a whole: For contracting clones, CD4+ ones sat mainly in CM and EM, CD8+ in EMRA. While clones contracting from day 15 to 85 were balanced between CD4 and CD8, later expanders leaned CD4+.

TCRdb reanalysed the 5' RACE reads using MiXCR and keeps one entry per CDR3 protein. The data contain about 130,000 distinct CDR3 sequences, about 15% of them seen just once; the ten biggest clones take up approximately 5%. The sequenced sample consisted of PBMCs or a T cell subset sorted from them (not recorded which). The chain combines TRBV6-2 or TRBV6-3 with TRBJ2-3; 7 nucleotides match TRBD1. The TCR was taken from a man between 18 and 35 years old who had mild COVID-19 (a few samples of this study predate the infection). Cell type and time point are not known. This CDR3 is CASSYGGQSTDTQYF. The DNA of the CDR3 is TGTGCCAGCAGTTATGGGGGACAGAGCACAGATACGCAGTATTTT.